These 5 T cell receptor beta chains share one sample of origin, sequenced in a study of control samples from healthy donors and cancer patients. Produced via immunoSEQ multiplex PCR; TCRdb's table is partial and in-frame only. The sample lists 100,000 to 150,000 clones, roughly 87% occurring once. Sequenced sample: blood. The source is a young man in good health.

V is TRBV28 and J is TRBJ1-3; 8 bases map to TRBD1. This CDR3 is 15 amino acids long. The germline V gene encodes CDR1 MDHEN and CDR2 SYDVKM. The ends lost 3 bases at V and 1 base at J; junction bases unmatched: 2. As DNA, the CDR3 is TGTGCCAGCAGTTTCGGGACAGGATCTGGAAACACCATATATTTT. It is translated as CASSFGTGSGNTIYF.

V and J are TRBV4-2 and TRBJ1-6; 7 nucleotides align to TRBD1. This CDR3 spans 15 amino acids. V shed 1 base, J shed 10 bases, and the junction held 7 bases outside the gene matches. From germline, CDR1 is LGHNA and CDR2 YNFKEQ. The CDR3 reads CASSQGWQGGSPLHF. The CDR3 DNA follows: TGTGCCAGCAGCCAAGGATGGCAGGGGGGCTCACCCCTCCACTTT.

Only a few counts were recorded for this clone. CDR3 in DNA: TGTGCCGAAGGCGACAGGAACCAAGAGACCCAGTACTTC. The encoded protein is CAEGDRNQETQYF. The chain employs TRBV7-9 and TRBJ2-5, with D maybe TRBD1 (6 bases). Trimming took off 11 bases at V and 0 bases at J, with 13 bases between the two ends. Per germline, CDR1 SEHNR and CDR2 FQNEAQ (reference sequence). The CDR3 contains 13 residues.

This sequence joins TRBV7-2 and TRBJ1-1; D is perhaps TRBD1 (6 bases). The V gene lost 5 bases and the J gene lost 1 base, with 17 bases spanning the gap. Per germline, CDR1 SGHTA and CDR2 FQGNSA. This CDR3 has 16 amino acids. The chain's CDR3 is CASSLKYREPNTEAFF. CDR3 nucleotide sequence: TGTGCCAGCAGCCTGAAATACAGGGAACCGAACACTGAAGCTTTCTTT. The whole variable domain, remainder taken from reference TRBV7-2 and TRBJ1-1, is GAGVSQSPSNKVTEKGKDVELRCDPISGHTALYWYRQSLGQGLEFLIYFQGNSAPDKSGLPSDRFSAERTGGSVSTLTIQRTQQEDSAVYLCASSLKYREPNTEAFFGQGTRLTVV.

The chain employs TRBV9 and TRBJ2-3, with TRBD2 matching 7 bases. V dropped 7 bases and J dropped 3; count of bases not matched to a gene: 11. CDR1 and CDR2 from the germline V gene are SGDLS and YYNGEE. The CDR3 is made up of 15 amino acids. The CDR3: CASSSGRESTDTQYF. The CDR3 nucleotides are TGTGCCAGCTCTTCAGGGCGGGAGAGTACAGATACGCAGTATTTT. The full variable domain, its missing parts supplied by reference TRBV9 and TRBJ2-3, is DSGVTQTPKHLITATGQRVTLRCSPRSGDLSVYWYQQSLDQGLQFLIQYYNGEERAKGNILERFSAQQFPDLHSELNLSSLELGDSALYFCASSSGRESTDTQYFGPGTRLTVL.